One sample yielded the 31 T cell receptor beta chains listed below, sequenced in a study of T cell changes during pregnancy in multiple sclerosis. Profiled with immunoSEQ multiplex PCR; TCRdb holds only in-frame clones, not every one. The table records under 90,000 clones, around nine tenths of them present only once. Source: peripheral blood, taken after pregnancy. The receptors stem from a female donor in good health, enrolled as a control in a pregnancy study.

V is TRBV19 and J is TRBJ2-2, with 9 nucleotides matching TRBD2. Trimming took 6 bases from V and 3 from J; bases not matched to a gene: 5. Germline lookup yields CDR1 LNHDA and CDR2 SQIVND (reference sequence). The CDR3 is 15 amino acids. CDR3 sequence: CASRVAGADTGELFF. In DNA form, the CDR3 reads TGTGCCAGTAGGGTAGCGGGAGCGGACACCGGGGAGCTGTTTTTT.

The chain links TRBV28 to TRBJ2-2, with 10 bases identical to TRBD1. Germline loops: CDR1 MDHEN, CDR2 SYDVKM. V trimming: 5 bases; J trimming: 3 bases; junction bases outside the gene matches: 3. The CDR3 sequence is 15 residues long. The CDR3 loop reads CASSRGTGDTGELFF. The CDR3 DNA reads TGTGCCAGCAGTAGGGGGACAGGGGACACCGGGGAGCTGTTTTTT.

This clone was detected many times. This chain connects TRBV5-1 to TRBJ2-3; 9 bases align to TRBD2. The CDR3 is made up of 16 amino acids. J was trimmed by 3 bases and V by 4 bases; bases with no gene match: 9. Germline V gene lookup returns CDR1 SGHRS and CDR2 YFSETQ. CDR3 bases: TGCGCCAGCAGCCCCCTTAGCGGGAGCCCGACAGATACGCAGTATTTT. Its protein product is CASSPLSGSPTDTQYF.

The table lists this clone with a count of one. The J gene is TRBJ2-1, the V gene TRBV9, with TRBD1 matching over 8 bases. With 0 bases clipped from V and 4 bases from J, the junction kept 3 bases outside the gene matches. This CDR3 is 15 amino acids long. Germline V CDR1 and CDR2: SGDLS, YYNGEE. CDR3 coding DNA: TGTGCCAGCAGCGTAGTTCGGACAGGGTACAATGAGCAGTTCTTC. It yields the protein CASSVVRTGYNEQFF. Complete variable domain (other parts from reference TRBV9 and TRBJ2-1): DSGVTQTPKHLITATGQRVTLRCSPRSGDLSVYWYQQSLDQGLQFLIQYYNGEERAKGNILERFSAQQFPDLHSELNLSSLELGDSALYFCASSVVRTGYNEQFFGPGTRLTVL.

The gene calls are TRBV2 and TRBJ1-1; D not resolved. V lost 0 bases and J lost 6, with 14 bases in between. From germline, CDR1 is SNHLY and CDR2 FYNNEI. This CDR3 region has 15 residues. The CDR3 DNA follows: TGTGCCAGCAGTGAAGCGCTTGGGCCATATGCTGAAGCTTTCTTT. Protein sequence: CASSEALGPYAEAFF. The whole variable domain, filled in from reference TRBV2 and TRBJ1-1, reads EPEVTQTPSHQVTQMGQEVILRCVPISNHLYFYWYRQILGQKVEFLVSFYNNEISEKSEIFDDQFSVERPDGSNFTLKIRSTKLEDSAMYFCASSEALGPYAEAFFGQGTRLTVV.

The CDR3 DNA reads TGCGCCAGCAGCCAGGGCCCCCCAGCGGGGGGAATCTACAATGAGCAGTTCTTC. It is translated as CASSQGPPAGGIYNEQFF. V usage is TRBV4-1 and J usage is TRBJ2-1, with 9 bases identical to TRBD2. Per germline, CDR1 MGHRA and CDR2 YSYEKL. The V and J ends lost 3 bases and 3 bases, in that order; junction bases with no gene match: 12. This CDR3 has 18 residues.

This chain connects TRBV12-5 to TRBJ2-3; 8 nucleotides line up with TRBD1. The J segment lost 1 base and the V segment lost 3 bases, leaving 3 bases of the junction unmatched. The CDR3 consists of 15 residues. Per the germline V gene, CDR1 is LGHNT and CDR2 is FRNRAP. This CDR3 is CASGFETGGTDTQYF. CDR3 bases: TGTGCTAGTGGTTTTGAGACAGGGGGCACAGATACGCAGTATTTT.

The V and J genes are TRBV5-1 and TRBJ2-2, with TRBD2 matching over 11 bases. Germline CDR1 SGHRS, CDR2 YFSETQ. With 4 bases clipped from V and 2 bases from J, the junction kept 4 bases outside the gene matches. This CDR3 has 16 residues. The CDR3 loop reads CASSILAGGNTGELFF. In nucleotides, the CDR3 is TGCGCCAGCAGCATTCTAGCGGGAGGTAACACCGGGGAGCTGTTTTTT.

This clone was seen only once. This chain connects TRBV28 to TRBJ2-1; D uncertain. The CDR3 has 14 amino acids. V lost 8 bases, J lost 0 bases, and 11 bases lay in between. Germline lookup yields CDR1 MDHEN and CDR2 SYDVKM. CDR3 DNA sequence: TGTGCCAGCCCTCCCGATAGCTCCTACAATGAGCAGTTCTTC. This codes for CASPPDSSYNEQFF.

The rearrangement joins TRBV5-4 to TRBJ2-3, with 8 bases aligning to TRBD2. Per germline, CDR1 SGHNT and CDR2 YYREEE (reference sequence). The CDR3 is 17 residues long. Trimming cost V 4 bases and J 0 bases; bases outside gene matches: 10. The CDR3 DNA reads as TGTGCCAGCAGCCTTATAGTCGGGGGGGCCAGCACAGATACGCAGTATTTT. Its protein is CASSLIVGGASTDTQYF.

The genes are TRBV4-1 and TRBJ2-3, with D tentatively TRBD1 (6 bases). Between the trimmed V and J ends, which lost 0 bases and 1 base, there was a span of 8 bases. Germline CDR1 MGHRA, CDR2 YSYEKL. The CDR3 sequence is 15 residues long. The CDR3 loop is CASSQEGAGTDTQYF. The DNA of the CDR3 is TGCGCCAGCAGCCAAGAGGGGGCAGGCACAGATACGCAGTATTTT.

The chain combines TRBV27 with TRBJ2-7; the match to TRBD1 covers 7 bases. Germline V lookup: CDR1 MNHEY, CDR2 SMNVEV (reference sequence). Trimming took 3 bases from V and 0 from J; bases not matched to a gene: 11. The CDR3 length is 17 residues. The chain's CDR3 is CASSFGFNRGISYEQYF. The CDR3 DNA follows: TGTGCCAGCAGTTTCGGTTTTAACAGGGGAATCTCCTACGAGCAGTACTTC.

The gene calls are TRBV4-1 and TRBJ1-1, with TRBD1 matching over 8 bases. The CDR3 consists of 13 residues. J gave up 1 base and V 11 bases, and 6 bases lay outside the gene matches. Germline lookup yields CDR1 MGHRA and CDR2 YSYEKL. As DNA, the CDR3 is TGCGCCGCGGCAGGGGGCCAGAACACTGAAGCTTTCTTT. It encodes CAAAGGQNTEAFF.

The chain combines TRBV25-1 with TRBJ2-1; D may be TRBD2 (6 bases). Germline CDR1 and CDR2: MGHDK and SYGVNS. The V and J ends lost 6 bases and 1 base respectively, with 13 bases between them. The CDR3 has 15 residues. The DNA of the CDR3 is TGTGCCAGCAGCCTCCCGGGGGTGTCCTACAATGAGCAGTTCTTC. Translated: CASSLPGVSYNEQFF.

The V and J genes are TRBV7-8 and TRBJ1-3; perhaps TRBD1 as D (6 bases). The CDR3 totals 14 residues. In germline, CDR1 is SGHVS, CDR2 FQNEAQ. The V gene lost 4 bases and the J gene lost 4 bases, with 11 bases spanning the gap. CDR3 DNA sequence: TGTGCCAGCAGCTACAGGGTGATCGGAAACACCATATATTTT. Its translation is CASSYRVIGNTIYF.

This chain joins TRBV5-1 and TRBJ2-3; 8 nucleotides line up with TRBD2. This CDR3 contains 15 residues. V lost 2 bases, J lost 2 bases, and 4 bases stayed unmatched. Germline loops: CDR1 SGHRS, CDR2 YFSETQ. The CDR3 sequence is CASSFSGGYTDTQYF. The CDR3 nucleotides are TGCGCCAGCAGCTTCAGCGGGGGATACACAGATACGCAGTATTTT. Based on the CDR3 plus reference TRBV5-1 and TRBJ2-3, the full variable domain is KAGVTQTPRYLIKTRGQQVTLSCSPISGHRSVSWYQQTPGQGLQFLFEYFSETQRNKGNFPGRFSGRQFSNSRSEMNVSTLELGDSALYLCASSFSGGYTDTQYFGPGTRLTVL.

The gene calls are TRBV7-9 and TRBJ1-5, with TRBD1 matching 7 bases. Germline V gene sequence: CDR1 SEHNR, CDR2 FQNEAQ (reference sequence). V lost 2 bases and J lost 5; bases outside the gene matches: 3. The CDR3 is 14 residues long. In nucleotides, the CDR3 is TGTGCCAGCAGCTTATCCCAGGGGGATCAGCCCCAGCATTTT. This codes for CASSLSQGDQPQHF. The full variable domain, in which reference TRBV7-9 and TRBJ1-5 provide the parts outside the CDR3, is DTGVSQNPRHKITKRGQNVTFRCDPISEHNRLYWYRQTLGQGPEFLTYFQNEAQLEKSRLLSDRFSAERPKGSFSTLEIQRTEQGDSAMYLCASSLSQGDQPQHFGDGTRLSIL.

V and J are TRBV27 and TRBJ2-7; the match to TRBD2 covers 8 bases. V lost 10 bases to trimming and J lost 0 bases; unmatched junction nucleotides: 5. The CDR3 spans 13 residues. Germline lookup yields CDR1 MNHEY and CDR2 SMNVEV (reference sequence). The CDR3 DNA sequence: TGTGCCACGGGGGCGGGAGGCTCCTACGAGCAGTACTTC. This sequence encodes CATGAGGSYEQYF.

This chain links TRBV11-3 with TRBJ2-1, with 16 bases identical to TRBD2. V was clipped by 5 bases and J by 4 bases; unmatched bases: 5. Looked up from germline, CDR1 is SGHNT and CDR2 is YENEEA. CDR3 length: 17 residues. CDR3 nucleotide sequence: TGTGCCAGCAGCGCGGGGACTAGCGGGAGGGCGTACAATGAGCAGTTCTTC. This translates into CASSAGTSGRAYNEQFF.

V and J are TRBV6-6 and TRBJ2-5, with 10 bases aligning to TRBD2. J was trimmed by 5 bases and V by 5 bases; bases with no gene match: 8. The CDR3 is 15 residues long. CDR1 and CDR2 from the germline V gene are MNHNY and SVGAGI (reference sequence). The CDR3 nucleotides are TGTGCCAGCAGTAACTTAGCGGGAGGCGGGGAGACCCAGTACTTC. Its protein is CASSNLAGGGETQYF.

The J gene is TRBJ2-2, the V gene TRBV5-6, with a possible D match to TRBD2 (5 bases). Germline CDR1 SGHDT, CDR2 YYEEEE. V was shortened by 3 bases and J by 8 bases, with 17 bases between the two germline ends. This CDR3 is built from 15 residues. CDR3 DNA: TGTGCCAGCAGCTGGAGGCGACCCCTGGGGGGGGAGCTGTTTTTT. Translating it yields CASSWRRPLGGELFF.

The V gene is TRBV27, the J gene TRBJ2-1; TRBD2 agrees at 12 bases. CDR1 and CDR2 (germline): MNHEY, SMNVEV (reference sequence). V gave up 5 bases and J gave up 10 bases; unmatched junction bases: 21. CDR3 size: 19 residues. CDR3 coding DNA: TGTGCCAGCAGTCCTGCTAGGACTAGCGGGAAGGGGTCCGTAGGAGAGCAGTTCTTC. This encodes CASSPARTSGKGSVGEQFF.

The CDR3 spells CASSFGTGGSYEQYF. CDR3 nucleotide sequence: TGTGCCAGCAGTTTCGGGACAGGGGGCTCCTACGAGCAGTACTTC. This rearrangement joins TRBV28 to TRBJ2-7, with 11 bases identical to TRBD1. The CDR3 runs 15 residues. Germline CDR1 MDHEN, CDR2 SYDVKM. J gave up 0 bases and V 3 bases, and 1 base lay outside the gene matches.

The gene calls are TRBV7-7 and TRBJ2-1, with TRBD2 as a possible D gene (6 bases). CDR1 is SSHAT and CDR2 is FNYEAQ in the germline V gene (reference sequence). CDR3 size: 15 residues. Trimming removed 1 base from V and 6 bases from J, with 13 bases in between. CDR3 residues: CASSLGTEGRNEQFF. The CDR3 nucleotides read TGTGCCAGCAGCTTAGGAACGGAGGGCCGCAATGAGCAGTTCTTC.

The chain employs TRBV6-1 and TRBJ2-1; D unclear. The length of the CDR3 is 14 residues. CDR1 and CDR2 from the germline V gene are MNHNS and SASEGT. Between the trimmed V and J ends, which lost 7 bases and 6 bases, there was a span of 16 bases. CDR3 amino acids: CASTFDRRLNEQFF. In DNA, the CDR3 is TGTGCCAGCACTTTTGACCGGCGACTCAATGAGCAGTTCTTC.

The chain joins TRBV19 to TRBJ1-2; TRBD1 might be the D (5 bases). The V end lost 3 bases, the J end lost 0 bases, and 11 bases lay between the germline ends. CDR3 length: 15 amino acids. Germline V lookup: CDR1 LNHDA, CDR2 SQIVND (reference sequence). In DNA, the CDR3 is TGTGCCAGTAGTATCTTCGGGGGGTCTAACTATGGCTACACCTTC. It translates to CASSIFGGSNYGYTF.

The rearrangement links TRBV27 to TRBJ2-1, with 10 bases aligning to TRBD1. Per germline, CDR1 MNHEY and CDR2 SMNVEV (reference sequence). The CDR3 covers 15 residues. The trim removed 6 bases at V and 8 bases at J, leaving 10 bases unmatched. DNA for the CDR3: TGTGCCAGCAGACACAGAGGTGGGACAGGGGATGAGCAGTTCTTC. It encodes CASRHRGGTGDEQFF.

The rearrangement uses TRBV6-4 and TRBJ2-1; 15 bases are a match to TRBD2. The CDR3 is 15 amino acids. Germline V lookup: CDR1 MRHNA, CDR2 SNTAGT. V trimming: 6 bases; J trimming: 4 bases; junction bases outside the gene matches: 1. The CDR3 sequence is CASSGTSGGYNEQFF. The CDR3 DNA follows: TGTGCCAGCAGCGGGACTAGCGGGGGGTACAATGAGCAGTTCTTC.

The chain recombines TRBV4-2 with TRBJ1-3; D gene uncertain. The CDR3 spans 17 residues. The V gene's germline CDR1 is LGHNA and CDR2 YNFKEQ. V shed 0 bases and J shed 1 base, with 13 bases lying between them. CDR3 sequence (DNA): TGTGCCAGCAGCCAAGAAAGGTCGGGGTTGTCTGGAAACACCATATATTTT. This gives the protein CASSQERSGLSGNTIYF.

V gene TRBV5-6 combines with J gene TRBJ1-6, with 7 nucleotides matching TRBD1. Germline V gene lookup returns CDR1 SGHDT and CDR2 YYEEEE. With V trimmed by 5 bases and J by 7 bases, 6 bases remained unmatched. The CDR3 has 14 residues. The CDR3 region has the DNA TGTGCCAGCAGAATCGGGACAGCCAATTCACCCCTCCACTTT. Amino acids: CASRIGTANSPLHF.

The chain has TRBV7-2 and TRBJ1-5; D is uncertain. This CDR3 comprises 13 residues. Germline CDR1 is SGHTA and CDR2 is FQGNSA. V lost 5 bases and J 7 bases, leaving 12 bases between the germline ends. CDR3 coding DNA: TGTGCCAGCAGCCCGGACTCTGGACAGCCCCAGCATTTT. Protein product: CASSPDSGQPQHF.